This T cell receptor beta chain was found in a study of shared clonotypes between healthy human individuals. An even split of each subset's genomic DNA across several immunoSEQ plates was performed. Generated by immunoSEQ multiplex PCR, the TCRdb table keeps only in-frame clones and is missing some. The sample contains approximately 2.5 million clones, 90% to 95% of which appear only once. V lost 3 bases and J lost 0; bases outside the gene matches: 4. This CDR3 has 16 amino acids. CDR1 is LNHDA and CDR2 is SQIVND in the germline V gene (reference sequence). Sequencing input: naive CD4+ T cells from PBMCs. The subset was: CD45RA+ positively selected. The clonotype originates from a man younger than 35 in good health. Some clones in this sample may be carry-over from other donors' samples. The chain recombines TRBV19 with TRBJ2-1; 8 bases are shared with TRBD1. The DNA of the CDR3 is TGTGCCAGTAGTATTTCTCAGGGGGCCTCCTACAATGAGCAGTTCTTC. Translating it yields CASSISQGASYNEQFF.